The text below deals with one TCR beta chain. The antigen remains undetermined. Germline lookup yields CDR1 MNHNS and CDR2 SASEGT. The CDR3 has 13 amino acids. Trimming left V 1 base short and J 4 bases short, with 7 bases between. This record belongs to a study of shared clonotypes between healthy human individuals. Study background: Per donor, three plates held CD4 naive cells, three held CD4 memory, two held CD8 naive and one held CD8 memory. Study-level results: The study generally estimated greater richness for naive than memory subsets. Sampling was confined to blood; repertoires within tissues likely differ.

Data came from immunoSEQ multiplex PCR; TCRdb stores just in-frame clones and leaves some out. Of about 330,000 clones in the sample, under 80% were seen once. Sample: memory CD4+ T cells sorted from blood. The subset was: CD45RA-negative fraction. This sequence originates from a man aged 25 to 40 in good health. This chain uses TRBV6-1 with TRBJ1-2; D not resolved. CDR3 sequence (DNA): TGTGCCAGCAGTGAAGTATCCCTCTATGGCTACACCTTC. Its translation is CASSEVSLYGYTF.